The clone carrying this T cell receptor beta chain was picked up one time. The antigen remains unidentified. This entry comes from a study of cytomegalovirus exposure and HLA in healthy donors. Primers: 60 Vbeta forward and 13 Jbeta reverse. Profiling relied on immunoSEQ multiplex PCR, and the TCRdb table lists in-frame clones only, not all of them. Here the sample spans around 150,000 clones, about four fifths being singletons. While unrecorded immune exposures were likely, the donors were nominally healthy when sampled. V was pared by 2 bases and J by 10 bases, with 15 bases of the junction left unmatched. The length of the CDR3 is 17 residues. Per the germline V gene, CDR1 is LGHNA and CDR2 is YNFKEQ. General study points: Reports indicate that TCR beta sequences accurately predicted the HLA-A and HLA-B alleles of most subjects. An analysis that came later showed most CMV-associated TCR beta chains appearing HLA-restricted. Later analysis identified a missense DCLRE1C variant that was linked to TCR beta V- and J-gene trimming.

The chain joins TRBV4-2 to TRBJ2-1; TRBD2 aligns across 9 bases. The material sequenced was PBMCs. The sequence derives from a woman between 35 and 50 years old in good health and CMV-seropositive. The CDR3 nucleotides read TGTGCCAGCAGCCAATCGACGGCGGGAGGGCCTGGTCGGGAGCAGTTCTTC. It translates to CASSQSTAGGPGREQFF.